The source of this T cell receptor beta chain is a study of shared clonotypes between healthy human individuals. Overall study context: Participating donors consisted of two women and three men aged 18 to 49.

This clone was counted only a few times. Naive CD8 cells lacked CD45RO and underwent positive selection for CCR7, leaving out terminally differentiated effector memory CD45RA+ cells. Using immunoSEQ multiplex PCR, the repertoire was profiled, and TCRdb retains in-frame clones only, with some absent. The sample includes about 2 million clones, approximately 94% of them seen just once. CDR1 MDHEN and CDR2 SYDVKM come from the germline V gene. Deletions cut 5 bases from V and 3 bases from J, with 10 bases between. The CDR3 sequence is 13 residues long. The TCR originated in a man between 18 and 29 years old in good health. The source material was naive CD8+ T cells sorted from blood. V usage is TRBV28 and J usage is TRBJ1-2; the D is unclear. This chain's CDR3 is CASSDYGDYGYTF. The CDR3 DNA sequence: TGTGCCAGCAGTGACTATGGGGACTATGGCTACACCTTC.